These 25 T cell receptor beta chains came from one sample sequenced in a study of beta chain features in type 1 diabetes (dated by TCRdb to the late 2010s). Receptor libraries were prepared by the immunoSEQ multiplex PCR assay. The High Capacity cDNA Reverse Transcription Kit was used to reverse transcribe all of the isolated RNA, meaning that expressed TCRB transcripts were what got sequenced. The immuneACCESS repertoire file appears here via TCRdb, limited to in-frame rearrangements. These files lack a portion of the clones; in checked studies, under half of the deficit traces to unresolved V genes, and the cause of the others is not known. The sample table contains 40,000 to 45,000 clones; only one count was recorded for 49% of them. The ten largest account for 0.72% of the sample. Sequencing used central memory CD4+ T cells from blood. All receptors come from a woman aged 18 to 35 in good health.

CDR3 coding DNA: TGTGCCAGCAGCCAAGTGCCAGTCCCGGGTTATGGCTACACCTTC. It is translated as CASSQVPVPGYGYTF. This sequence joins TRBV14 and TRBJ1-2; D remains ambiguous. CDR3 length: 15 amino acids. The V and J ends lost 1 base and 5 bases respectively, with 14 bases between them. The V gene's germline CDR1 is SGHDN and CDR2 FVKESK.

This chain connects TRBV5-6 to TRBJ1-2; D unclear. The V gene lost 5 bases and the J gene lost 8 bases, with 13 bases spanning the gap. Per germline, CDR1 SGHDT and CDR2 YYEEEE. This CDR3 has 12 residues. The CDR3 region is CASRLGVSGYTF. DNA for the CDR3: TGTGCCAGCAGACTGGGAGTTAGCGGCTACACCTTC.

This clone appeared once. The chain links TRBV5-4 to TRBJ2-5; 10 nucleotides align to TRBD2. This CDR3 region has 18 residues. The trim removed 1 base at V and 5 bases at J, leaving 14 bases unmatched. Per germline, CDR1 SGHNT and CDR2 YYREEE (reference sequence). CDR3 in amino acids: CASSLNRLSGREVETQYF. The CDR3 DNA reads TGTGCCAGCAGCTTGAACAGATTGAGCGGGAGGGAGGTGGAGACCCAGTACTTC.

The chain has TRBV19 and TRBJ1-5; D is perhaps TRBD1 (5 bases). This CDR3 is built from 12 residues. CDR1 is LNHDA and CDR2 is SQIVND in the germline V gene (reference sequence). Trimming removed 4 bases from V and 7 bases from J, with 8 bases in between. The CDR3 loop reads CASSRGGQPQHF. The CDR3 DNA reads TGTGCCAGTAGTAGGGGGGGGCAGCCCCAGCATTTT.

V usage is TRBV10-1 and J usage is TRBJ2-2; 7 bases match TRBD2. V lost 4 bases to trimming and J lost 4 bases; unmatched junction nucleotides: 0. The CDR3 is 13 amino acids. Germline CDR1 WNHNN, CDR2 SYGVQD (reference sequence). This CDR3 reads CASSGGGTGELFF. CDR3 bases: TGCGCCAGCAGTGGGGGGGGCACCGGGGAGCTGTTTTTT.

This clone was picked up one time. The chain couples TRBV7-3 to TRBJ2-6; 7 nucleotides agree with TRBD2. The CDR3 is 17 amino acids. Germline V CDR1 and CDR2: SGHTA, FQGTGA. V shed 3 bases, J shed 2 bases, and the junction held 7 bases outside the gene matches. The CDR3 coding sequence is TGTGCCAGCAGCTTCCCCGGACTAGGGACTGGGGCCAACGTCCTGACTTTC. Translated: CASSFPGLGTGANVLTF.

J is TRBJ1-1 and V is TRBV2; maybe TRBD1 (5 bases). The CDR3 loop spans 13 amino acids. The germline gives CDR1 SNHLY, CDR2 FYNNEI. Trimming took off 7 bases at V and 0 bases at J, with 9 bases between the two ends. The CDR3 here is CASIGQLNTEAFF. The CDR3 region has the DNA TGTGCCAGCATAGGACAACTGAACACTGAAGCTTTCTTT.

This chain connects TRBV6-5 to TRBJ2-2, with D perhaps TRBD1 (5 bases). This CDR3 spans 16 amino acids. V was trimmed by 2 bases and J by 2 bases, leaving 12 bases between them. Germline loops: CDR1 MNHEY, CDR2 SVGAGI. CDR3 DNA sequence: TGTGCCAGCAGTTACGGAGCAGGGCGTAACACCGGGGAGCTGTTTTTT. It yields the protein CASSYGAGRNTGELFF.

The chain is built from TRBV14 and TRBJ2-7; 9 bases are a match to TRBD1. The CDR3 covers 16 residues. V shed 0 bases, J shed 3 bases, and the junction held 6 bases outside the gene matches. Germline CDR1 SGHDN, CDR2 FVKESK. The CDR3 sequence: CASSQDLGQGFYEQYF. Written as DNA, the CDR3 is TGTGCCAGCAGCCAAGATCTCGGACAGGGGTTCTACGAGCAGTACTTC.

In its sample, this clone was seen a few times. This chain connects TRBV18 to TRBJ2-3, with 9 bases fitting TRBD2. This CDR3 contains 15 residues. Germline values: CDR1 KGHSH, CDR2 LQKENI. V lost 2 bases to trimming and J lost 0 bases; unmatched junction nucleotides: 0. The CDR3 here is CASSPTSGSTDTQYF. DNA of the CDR3: TGTGCCAGCTCACCAACTAGCGGGAGCACAGATACGCAGTATTTT.

The chain is built from TRBV27 and TRBJ1-5, with 8 bases matching TRBD1. The germline CDR1 and CDR2 sequences are MNHEY and SMNVEV (reference sequence). The V gene end was trimmed by 3 bases and the J gene end by 0 bases; junction bases not matched to a gene: 7. The CDR3 length is 17 residues. CDR3 residues: CASSFRGPNYSNQPQHF. DNA for the CDR3: TGTGCCAGCAGTTTCAGGGGGCCTAACTATAGCAATCAGCCCCAGCATTTT.

The chain combines TRBV2 with TRBJ1-1; TRBD1 might be the D (5 bases). The germline V and J ends were trimmed by 0 bases and 3 bases, with 8 bases remaining between them. Germline CDR1 and CDR2: SNHLY and FYNNEI. There are 14 residues in the CDR3. The CDR3 reads CASSEAWGDTEAFF. CDR3 in DNA: TGTGCCAGCAGTGAAGCGTGGGGGGACACTGAAGCTTTCTTT.

The chain employs TRBV19 and TRBJ1-2; 8 bases are shared with TRBD1. Germline V gene data show CDR1 as LNHDA and CDR2 as SQIVND (reference sequence). The ends lost 5 bases at V and 8 bases at J; junction bases unmatched: 7. The CDR3 covers 13 residues. CDR3 protein: CASSDRQGKGYTF. The CDR3 bases are TGTGCCAGTAGTGACAGACAGGGGAAAGGCTACACCTTC.

CDR3 in amino acids: CASSFQGMSTDTQYF. DNA of the CDR3: TGCGCCAGCAGCTTCCAGGGTATGAGCACAGATACGCAGTATTTT. V gene TRBV5-1 combines with J gene TRBJ2-3; D is possibly TRBD1 (5 bases). Germline CDR1 reads SGHRS; CDR2 reads YFSETQ. Trimming cost V 2 bases and J 0 bases, with 10 bases left between them. The CDR3 covers 15 residues.

J is TRBJ2-2 and V is TRBV7-3; 8 bases are a match to TRBD1. Trimming cost V 3 bases and J 4 bases; bases outside gene matches: 4. Per germline, CDR1 SGHTA and CDR2 FQGTGA. The CDR3 runs 15 residues. The CDR3 reads CASSFGTGGTGELFF. The CDR3 DNA sequence: TGTGCCAGCAGCTTCGGGACAGGAGGCACCGGGGAGCTGTTTTTT.

This sequence joins TRBV4-1 and TRBJ1-5; D not certain. With 0 bases removed from V and 4 bases from J, the gap between germline ends came to 16 bases. Germline-derived CDR1 and CDR2 are MGHRA and YSYEKL. The CDR3 runs 17 residues. The CDR3 is CASSQDEGGLWNQPQHF. The CDR3 DNA sequence: TGCGCCAGCAGCCAAGATGAGGGAGGTCTTTGGAATCAGCCCCAGCATTTT.

The chain uses TRBV30 and TRBJ1-1, with unresolved D. This CDR3 spans 13 amino acids. The V end was cut by 4 bases, the J end by 1 base, with 10 bases between. Germline CDR1 GTSNPN, CDR2 SVGIG (reference sequence). The CDR3, as DNA: TGTGCCTGGATTGAGGACTGGAACACTGAAGCTTTCTTT. Translation: CAWIEDWNTEAFF.

The rearrangement uses TRBV30 and TRBJ1-3, with D hard to call. The length of the CDR3 is 12 residues. V was trimmed by 2 bases and J by 4 bases, leaving 6 bases between them. The germline CDR1 and CDR2 sequences are GTSNPN and SVGIG (reference sequence). The CDR3 sequence is CAWSTRGNTIYF. In DNA form, the CDR3 reads TGTGCCTGGAGTACGCGAGGAAACACCATATATTTT. Using reference TRBV30 and TRBJ1-3 for the parts outside the CDR3, the full variable domain is SQTIHQWPATLVQPVGSPLSLECTVEGTSNPNLYWYRQAAGRGLQLLFYSVGIGQISSEVPQNLSASRPQDRQFILSSKKLLLSDSGFYLCAWSTRGNTIYFGEGSWLTVV.

The rearrangement uses TRBV25-1 and TRBJ2-7; D gene uncertain. The germline CDR1 and CDR2 sequences are MGHDK and SYGVNS. V lost 2 bases and J 3 bases, leaving 11 bases between the germline ends. CDR3 length equals 14 residues. The CDR3 DNA sequence: TGTGCCAGCAGTGAAAGCCAAGTCGTCTACGAGCAGTACTTC. It specifies CASSESQVVYEQYF.

This chain connects TRBV6-6 to TRBJ1-2; D ambiguous. The germline V and J ends were trimmed by 2 bases and 6 bases, with 16 bases remaining between them. CDR3 length: 15 amino acids. CDR1 and CDR2 from the germline V gene are MNHNY and SVGAGI (reference sequence). DNA of the CDR3: TGTGCCAGCAGTTACCTCCAGGAGGACCAGGATGGCTACACCTTC. This codes for CASSYLQEDQDGYTF.

The rearrangement joins TRBV2 to TRBJ2-1, with 9 bases lining up with TRBD1. Trimming at V came to 8 bases and at J to 6 bases, leaving 2 bases not matched to a gene. The CDR3 consists of 12 residues. The V gene's germline CDR1 is SNHLY and CDR2 FYNNEI. The CDR3 protein is CASQDRGNEQFF. The CDR3 coding sequence is TGTGCCAGCCAGGACAGGGGCAATGAGCAGTTCTTC.

The chain couples TRBV5-6 to TRBJ1-1; no reliable D call. The CDR3 extends over 13 amino acids. The germline CDR1 and CDR2 sequences are SGHDT and YYEEEE. V shed 2 bases and J shed 2 bases, with 7 bases lying between them. The CDR3 sequence is CASSLPGNTEAFF. The CDR3 DNA is TGTGCCAGCAGCTTACCGGGAAACACTGAAGCTTTCTTT.

This chain uses TRBV11-1 with TRBJ2-5; D unclear. CDR1 and CDR2 (germline): SGHAT, FQDESV (reference sequence). The CDR3 has 15 amino acids. Between the trimmed V and J ends, which lost 4 bases and 2 bases, there was a span of 14 bases. CDR3 DNA: TGTGCCAGCAGCTCGCAAGCCCCTCCACAAGAGACCCAGTACTTC. It translates to CASSSQAPPQETQYF. Together with reference TRBV11-1 and TRBJ2-5, the CDR3 gives the full variable domain: EAEVAQSPRYKITEKSQAVAFWCDPISGHATLYWYRQILGQGPELLVQFQDESVVDDSQLPKDRFSAERLKGVDSTLKIQPAELGDSAMYLCASSSQAPPQETQYFGPGTRLLVL.

This clone was recorded a few times. V gene TRBV5-1 combines with J gene TRBJ2-1, with 9 bases that match TRBD2. Germline V lookup: CDR1 SGHRS, CDR2 YFSETQ. V lost 1 base and J lost 3; bases outside the gene matches: 2. The CDR3 extends over 15 amino acids. The CDR3 DNA is TGCGCCAGCAGCTTGCCTAGCGGGGACTACAATGAGCAGTTCTTC. Its protein is CASSLPSGDYNEQFF.

The table lists this clone with a few counts. This rearrangement joins TRBV6-5 to TRBJ1-2; D remains ambiguous. The CDR3 totals 12 residues. Looked up from germline, CDR1 is MNHEY and CDR2 is SVGAGI. V was trimmed by 5 bases and J by 8 bases, leaving 12 bases between them. In DNA form, the CDR3 reads TGTGCCAGCAGTCCTGTAAGCGGGGGCTACACCTTC. This sequence encodes CASSPVSGGYTF.